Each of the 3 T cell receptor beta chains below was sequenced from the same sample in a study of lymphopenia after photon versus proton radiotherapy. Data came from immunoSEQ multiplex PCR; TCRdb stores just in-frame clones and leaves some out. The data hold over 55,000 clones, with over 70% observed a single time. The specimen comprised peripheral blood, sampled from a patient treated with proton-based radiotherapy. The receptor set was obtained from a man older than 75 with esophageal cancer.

CDR3 in DNA: TGTGCCAGCAGCAGTAACCCTGACAGGGGTGAGACGCAGTATTTT. Protein product: CASSSNPDRGETQYF. The chain links TRBV7-2 to TRBJ2-3, with TRBD1 matching over 8 bases. Germline CDR1 SGHTA, CDR2 FQGNSA. V gave up 5 bases and J gave up 9 bases; unmatched junction bases: 13. The CDR3 runs to 15 residues.

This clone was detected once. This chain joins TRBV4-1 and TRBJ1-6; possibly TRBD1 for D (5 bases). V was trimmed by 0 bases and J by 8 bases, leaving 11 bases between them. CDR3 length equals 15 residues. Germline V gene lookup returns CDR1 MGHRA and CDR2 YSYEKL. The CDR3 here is CASSQEGRLDSPLHF. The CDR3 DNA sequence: TGCGCCAGCAGCCAAGAGGGGCGGCTGGATTCACCCCTCCACTTT.

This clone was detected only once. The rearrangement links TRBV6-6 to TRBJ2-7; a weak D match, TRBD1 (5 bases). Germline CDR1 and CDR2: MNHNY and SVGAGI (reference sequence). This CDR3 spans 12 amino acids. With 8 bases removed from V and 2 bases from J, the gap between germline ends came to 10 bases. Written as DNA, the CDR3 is TGTGCCAGCGGACGACAGCCCTACGAGCAGTACTTC. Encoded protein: CASGRQPYEQYF.